A selection of T cell receptor beta chains follows, all from one sample in a study of response to subunit inactivated influenza vaccine. TCRdb analysed the RT-PCR reads with MiXCR anew, one entry per CDR3 protein. The sample holds a few hundred thousand distinct CDR3 sequences, approximately 7.2% seen once. The material sequenced was PBMCs from blood, taken less than 30 months after vaccination. The receptor set was obtained from a man aged 45 to 70 who received an inactivated influenza vaccine. The CDR3 runs from the conserved cysteine through the conserved F or W. The D gene is left open where the match is weak. Only part of the rows carry a size: once, few, many, or a class if the clone is expanded.

length,D,size,V,J,CDR3,DNA
14,.,many,TRBV20-1,TRBJ1-6,CSAPAPSYNSPLHF,TGCAGTGCCCCCGCTCCCTCCTATAATTCACCCCTCCACTTT
13,TRBD1,.,TRBV5-8,TRBJ1-1,CASSYGQDDEAFF,TGTGCCAGCAGCTATGGACAGGATGATGAAGCTTTCTTT
14,.,many,TRBV4-3,TRBJ2-7,CASSHLTGSYEQYF,TGCGCCAGCAGCCACCTTACAGGTTCCTACGAGCAGTACTTC
15,.,few,TRBV7-9,TRBJ1-6,CASSRSMRGNSPLHF,TGTGCCAGCAGCCGCTCGATGCGGGGAAATTCACCCCTCCACTTT
15,TRBD2,many,TRBV7-9,TRBJ2-7,CASSSPGTSLSEQYF,TGTGCCAGCAGCTCCCCCGGGACTAGCCTTAGTGAGCAGTACTTC
12,.,few,TRBV20-1,TRBJ2-3,CSAYGGRDTQYF,TGCAGTGCTTACGGGGGACGAGATACGCAGTATTTT
16,TRBD2,.,TRBV19,TRBJ2-1,CASSTGGLAGGPNKFF,TGTGCCAGTAGTACCGGCGGACTAGCGGGAGGGCCAAACAAGTTCTTC
12,.,few,TRBV5-6,TRBJ2-3,CASSWSRDTQYF,TGTGCCAGCAGCTGGTCGAGAGATACGCAGTATTTT
15,TRBD1,few,TRBV20-1,TRBJ1-5,CSADRQTGGDQPQHF,TGCAGTGCTGACCGTCAGACAGGGGGCGATCAGCCCCAGCATTTT
18,.,many,TRBV12-3/TRBV12-4,TRBJ2-3,CASSPSRGLGWSADTQYF,TGTGCCAGCAGTCCGAGCCGCGGGTTGGGGTGGAGCGCAGATACGCAGTATTTT
14,.,many,TRBV11-2,TRBJ2-7,CASSLDHGAYEQYF,TGTGCCAGCAGCTTAGATCATGGAGCCTACGAGCAGTACTTC
16,TRBD2,many,TRBV7-8,TRBJ2-1,CASSKGLAGVGDEQFF,TGTGCCAGCAGCAAGGGACTAGCGGGAGTAGGAGATGAGCAGTTCTTC
17,TRBD2,many,TRBV27,TRBJ2-1,CASSLDSSGGFYNEQFF,TGTGCCAGCAGTTTAGACTCTAGCGGGGGGTTCTACAATGAGCAGTTCTTC
14,.,few,TRBV4-3,TRBJ2-1,CASSQDGGFNEQFF,TGCGCCAGCAGCCAAGATGGGGGCTTCAATGAGCAGTTCTTC
17,TRBD2,.,TRBV20-1,TRBJ2-1,CSARPTSGGAAYNEQFF,TGCAGTGCTAGGCCGACTAGCGGGGGGGCGGCCTACAATGAGCAGTTCTTC
14,.,many,TRBV7-2,TRBJ1-4,CASSLRQGAEKLFF,TGTGCCAGCAGCTTAAGGCAGGGCGCTGAAAAACTGTTTTTT
14,.,few,TRBV24-1,TRBJ2-7,CATSDADNGYEQYF,TGTGCCACCAGTGATGCGGACAATGGATACGAGCAGTACTTC
13,.,few,TRBV29-1,TRBJ1-5,CSVALGGNQPQHF,TGCAGCGTTGCGTTGGGTGGCAATCAGCCCCAGCATTTT
13,.,few,TRBV21-1,TRBJ2-3,CASSKGGPGTQYF,TGTGCCAGCAGCAAAGGCGGGCCGGGTACGCAGTATTTT
12,.,.,TRBV5-5,TRBJ2-1,CASSLRGESGNF,TGTGCCAGCAGCTTGAGAGGGGAATCGGGCAACTTC
15,.,.,TRBV11-3,TRBJ2-1,CASSLDSDSYNEQFF,TGTGCCAGCAGCTTAGACAGTGACTCCTACAATGAGCAGTTCTTC
15,TRBD1,.,TRBV7-9,TRBJ2-5,CASSRGQGARETQYF,TGTGCCAGCAGCCGAGGACAGGGGGCGCGAGAGACCCAGTACTTC
13,.,many,TRBV4-3,TRBJ2-7,CASSQSASYEQYF,TGCGCCAGCAGCCAGTCAGCCTCCTACGAGCAGTACTTC
15,TRBD1,few,TRBV20-1,TRBJ2-7,CSARGTGTGGYEQYF,TGCAGTGCTAGAGGTACCGGGACAGGGGGCTACGAGCAGTACTTC
14,.,many,TRBV5-5,TRBJ1-5,CASSPGGVGQPQHF,TGTGCCAGCAGCCCCGGGGGGGTCGGGCAGCCCCAGCATTTT
15,.,.,TRBV14,TRBJ2-5,CASSQEDRREETQYF,TGTGCCAGCAGCCAAGAGGACAGGAGGGAAGAGACCCAGTACTTC
15,.,few,TRBV5-4,TRBJ2-1,CASSTQGFQNNEQFF,TGTGCCAGCAGTACTCAGGGATTCCAAAACAATGAGCAGTTCTTC
18,.,few,TRBV20-1,TRBJ2-7,CSARDQARVGGRVYEQYF,TGCAGTGCTAGAGATCAAGCCCGGGTCGGCGGGCGGGTCTACGAGCAGTACTTC
15,TRBD1,.,TRBV5-1,TRBJ1-1,CASSPLQGAPTEAFF,TGCGCCAGCAGCCCCCTACAGGGGGCGCCGACTGAAGCTTTCTTT
15,.,many,TRBV7-9,TRBJ1-5,CASSFAGSGNQPQHF,TGTGCCAGCAGCTTCGCAGGGTCTGGCAATCAGCCCCAGCATTTT
16,TRBD1,.,TRBV7-8,TRBJ2-7,CASSLVTGTGSYEQYF,TGTGCCAGCAGCTTAGTTACCGGGACAGGGTCCTACGAGCAGTACTTC
12,.,many,TRBV29-1,TRBJ2-3,CSVTPEPDTQYF,TGCAGCGTCACCCCGGAACCAGATACGCAGTATTTT
15,TRBD1,few,TRBV23-1,TRBJ2-7,CASNEGAGGFHEQYF,TGCGCCAGCAATGAGGGGGCAGGGGGTTTTCACGAGCAGTACTTC
11,.,few,TRBV20-1,TRBJ1-2,CSARPVGGYTF,TGCAGTGCTAGGCCGGTCGGTGGCTACACCTTC
14,.,many,TRBV24-1,TRBJ2-1,CATSESGSYNEQFF,TGTGCCACCAGTGAGTCGGGCTCCTACAATGAGCAGTTCTTC
14,TRBD2,many,TRBV6-1,TRBJ2-1,CASSRTSSYNEQFF,TGTGCCAGCAGTAGGACTAGCTCCTACAATGAGCAGTTCTTC
14,.,many,TRBV5-1,TRBJ1-5,CASSSSGRGQPQHF,TGCGCCAGCAGCTCCTCTGGGAGAGGCCAGCCCCAGCATTTT
15,TRBD1,many,TRBV12-3/TRBV12-4,TRBJ2-7,CASSPRTGGRVEQYF,TGTGCCAGCAGTCCAAGGACAGGGGGTCGGGTCGAGCAGTACTTC
14,.,many,TRBV10-3,TRBJ1-6,CAIGGSAHNSPLHF,TGTGCCATCGGGGGGTCGGCGCATAATTCACCCCTCCACTTT
14,.,many,TRBV5-1,TRBJ2-5,CASSRDLIKETQYF,TGCGCCAGCAGCCGCGACCTAATTAAAGAGACCCAGTACTTC
13,.,.,TRBV20-1,TRBJ2-1,CSAYRRSYNEQFF,TGCAGTGCTTACAGGCGCTCCTACAATGAGCAGTTCTTC
13,.,few,TRBV12-3/TRBV12-4,TRBJ2-5,CASSLIGTETQYF,TGTGCCAGCAGTTTAATCGGGACGGAGACCCAGTACTTC
13,.,few,TRBV6-5,TRBJ2-7,CASSDSGHYEQYF,TGTGCCAGCAGTGACTCCGGACACTACGAGCAGTACTTC
17,.,many,TRBV4-1,TRBJ2-4,CASSQEGPLFLKNIQYF,TGCGCCAGCAGCCAAGAAGGCCCATTGTTTCTCAAAAACATTCAGTACTTC
15,.,many,TRBV20-1,TRBJ2-4,CSARDGKGGADIQYF,TGCAGTGCTAGAGATGGAAAAGGGGGGGCTGACATTCAGTACTTC
15,.,few,TRBV5-1,TRBJ2-7,CASSYGGGPTYEQYF,TGCGCCAGCAGCTATGGGGGGGGGCCCACCTACGAGCAGTACTTC
14,.,few,TRBV5-1,TRBJ2-7,CASSLGIITGEQYF,TGCGCCAGCAGCTTGGGAATAATAACGGGCGAGCAGTACTTC
15,TRBD2,many,TRBV10-3,TRBJ2-1,CATRKAGGPENEQFF,TGTGCCACTCGAAAAGCGGGAGGGCCGGAAAATGAGCAGTTCTTC
13,.,.,TRBV7-9,TRBJ1-4,CASSVAGNEKLFF,TGTGCCAGCAGCGTGGCAGGGAATGAAAAACTGTTTTTT
14,.,.,TRBV7-2,TRBJ1-1,CASTPTRENTEAFF,TGTGCCAGCACCCCCACAAGAGAGAACACTGAAGCTTTCTTT
15,.,.,TRBV10-2,TRBJ1-6,CASSESGQGNSPLHF,TGCGCCAGCAGTGAGTCGGGGCAGGGGAATTCACCCCTCCACTTT
17,TRBD1,few,TRBV28,TRBJ1-6,CASSGGEGTATNSPLHF,TGTGCCAGCAGTGGGGGGGAAGGGACAGCGACCAATTCACCCCTCCACTTT
12,.,many,TRBV7-2,TRBJ2-7,CASSFTAYEQYF,TGTGCCAGCAGCTTTACCGCATACGAGCAGTACTTC
15,TRBD1,few,TRBV29-1,TRBJ1-1,CSVPGTGSYATEAFF,TGCAGCGTCCCCGGGACAGGGAGCTATGCCACTGAAGCTTTCTTT
12,.,few,TRBV30,TRBJ2-7,CAWSGPAYEQYF,TGTGCCTGGAGTGGCCCAGCCTACGAGCAGTACTTC
14,TRBD1,many,TRBV20-1,TRBJ2-2,CSARDDRGAGELFF,TGCAGTGCGCGTGACGACAGGGGTGCCGGGGAGCTGTTTTTT
14,.,many,TRBV20-1,TRBJ2-2,CSVSLQGNTGELFF,TGCAGTGTATCCCTACAGGGGAACACCGGGGAGCTGTTTTTT
14,.,few,TRBV7-9,TRBJ2-7,CASSPDRYSYEQYF,TGTGCCAGCAGCCCAGACAGGTACTCCTACGAGCAGTACTTC